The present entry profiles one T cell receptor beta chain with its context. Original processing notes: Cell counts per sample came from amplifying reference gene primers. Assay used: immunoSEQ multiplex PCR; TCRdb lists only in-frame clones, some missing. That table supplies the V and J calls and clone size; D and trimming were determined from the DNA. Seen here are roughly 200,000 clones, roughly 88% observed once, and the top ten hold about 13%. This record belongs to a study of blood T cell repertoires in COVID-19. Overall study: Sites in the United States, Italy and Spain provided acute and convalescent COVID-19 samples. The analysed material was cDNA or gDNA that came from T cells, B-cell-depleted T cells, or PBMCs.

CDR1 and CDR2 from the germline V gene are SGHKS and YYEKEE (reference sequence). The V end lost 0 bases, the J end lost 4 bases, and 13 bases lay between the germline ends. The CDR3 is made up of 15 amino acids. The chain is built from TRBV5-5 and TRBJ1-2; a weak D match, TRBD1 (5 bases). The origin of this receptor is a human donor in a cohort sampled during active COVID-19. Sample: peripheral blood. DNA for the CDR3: TGTGCCAGCAGCTTGGACAGGAACCCTTTCTATGGCTACACCTTC. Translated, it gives CASSLDRNPFYGYTF.